This T cell receptor (beta chain) originates from a study of neurological immune-mediated disorders. It was from 2 million PBMCs stored at -80 C that the unsorted libraries were obtained. Study observations and caveats: Whereas HTLV-1-associated myelopathy showed the most TCR clonal expansion, multiple sclerosis showed the least, with levels below those of healthy controls.

Via MiXCR, TCRdb re-called the 5' RACE reads, giving one row per CDR3 protein. The sample comprises some 50,000 distinct CDR3 sequences, around 17% of which are singletons, and 4.4% rests with the top ten. From germline, CDR1 is DFQATT and CDR2 SNEGSKA (reference sequence). The CDR3 extends over 15 amino acids. V lost 5 bases to trimming and J lost 2 bases; unmatched junction nucleotides: 7. This clonotype has ten or more counts. The target antigen is unknown. Sample: PBMCs. The chain joins TRBV20-1 to TRBJ2-1, with TRBD2 matching over 9 bases. This receptor was taken from a man in his sixties in good health. The DNA for the CDR3 is TGCAGTGCTGGCCGTCTAGCGGGGCCCTACAATGAGCAGTTCTTC. It is translated as CSAGRLAGPYNEQFF.